Shown below are 17 T cell receptor beta chains from a single sample sequenced in a study of blood T cell repertoires in COVID-19. Sequenced by immunoSEQ multiplex PCR; TCRdb stores in-frame clones only, minus some. The data show 300,000 to 350,000 clones, 75% to 90% seen once. The source material was PBMCs or T cells enriched from blood (not recorded which). These receptors were obtained from a man aged 25-45 years who had recovered from COVID-19.

V usage is TRBV6-4 and J usage is TRBJ1-1; D not certain. The CDR3 sequence is 14 residues long. Germline V gene data show CDR1 as MRHNA and CDR2 as SNTAGT. The ends were cut back, 0 bases at V and 5 bases at J, with 10 bases in the middle. CDR3 coding DNA: TGTGCCAGCAGTGACTCCGGGAGGATTACTGAAGCTTTCTTT. Translation gives CASSDSGRITEAFF.

The CDR3, as DNA: TGTGCCAGCTCCGAGGGACAGGGGGCTCAAGGAAACACCATATATTTT. Translated: CASSEGQGAQGNTIYF. J is TRBJ1-3 and V is TRBV18; 12 bases line up with TRBD1. The germline gives CDR1 KGHSH, CDR2 LQKENI. After removal of 6 bases from V and 4 bases from J, the junction contained 7 bases not matched to a gene. This CDR3 comprises 16 residues.

The chain is built from TRBV5-5 and TRBJ2-7; 9 bases are a match to TRBD1. Germline CDR1 and CDR2: SGHKS and YYEKEE (reference sequence). CDR3 size: 15 residues. V trimming: 4 bases; J trimming: 6 bases; junction bases outside the gene matches: 11. CDR3 in amino acids: CASSGSDRGFVEQYF. CDR3 nucleotide sequence: TGTGCCAGCAGCGGATCGGACAGGGGTTTTGTCGAGCAGTACTTC.

The rearrangement uses TRBV6-5 and TRBJ2-1; 9 bases are shared with TRBD1. Trimming took 6 bases from V and 9 from J; bases not matched to a gene: 9. This CDR3 comprises 14 residues. Germline assignment: CDR1 MNHEY and CDR2 SVGAGI. CDR3 sequence: CASSHGQGKIEQFF. The CDR3 region has the DNA TGTGCCAGCAGCCATGGACAGGGGAAGATTGAGCAGTTCTTC.

The V and J genes are TRBV5-5 and TRBJ2-1; D might be TRBD1 (6 bases). The CDR3 has 14 amino acids. The germline V gene encodes CDR1 SGHKS and CDR2 YYEKEE (reference sequence). V was trimmed by 1 base and J by 5 bases, leaving 10 bases between them. This CDR3 is CASSLTGTNNEQFF. In DNA, the CDR3 is TGTGCCAGCAGCTTGACAGGGACAAACAATGAGCAGTTCTTC.

This clone was seen only a few times. The V call is TRBV2, the J call TRBJ1-5; TRBD1 aligns across 7 bases. The CDR3 has 13 residues. In germline, CDR1 is SNHLY, CDR2 FYNNEI. Trimming cost V 6 bases and J 4 bases; bases outside gene matches: 3. The CDR3 bases are TGTGCCAGCAGCTCGACAGGGAATCAGCCCCAGCATTTT. Translation gives CASSSTGNQPQHF. The entire variable domain, with the rest obtained from reference TRBV2 and TRBJ1-5, is as follows: EPEVTQTPSHQVTQMGQEVILRCVPISNHLYFYWYRQILGQKVEFLVSFYNNEISEKSEIFDDQFSVERPDGSNFTLKIRSTKLEDSAMYFCASSSTGNQPQHFGDGTRLSIL.

This clone appeared once. CDR3 DNA: TGTGCCAGTAGTATCTTCCCTTCCTACGAGCAGTACTTC. Protein: CASSIFPSYEQYF. The chain has TRBV19 and TRBJ2-7; no definite D call. The V end was cut by 3 bases, the J end by 1 base, with 7 bases between. Looked up from germline, CDR1 is LNHDA and CDR2 is SQIVND (reference sequence). This CDR3 is 13 amino acids long. Full variable domain (rest looked up from reference TRBV19 and TRBJ2-7): DGGITQSPKYLFRKEGQNVTLSCEQNLNHDAMYWYRQDPGQGLRLIYYSQIVNDFQKGDIAEGYSVSREKKESFPLTVTSAQKNPTAFYLCASSIFPSYEQYFGPGTRLTVT.

The rearrangement uses TRBV2 and TRBJ2-3; D might be TRBD1 (6 bases). Germline assignment: CDR1 SNHLY and CDR2 FYNNEI. With 7 bases removed from V and 0 bases from J, the gap between germline ends came to 11 bases. The CDR3 length is 14 residues. The CDR3 sequence: CASKGDLSTDTQYF. Written as DNA, the CDR3 is TGTGCCAGCAAGGGGGATTTGAGCACAGATACGCAGTATTTT.

The V call is TRBV7-3, the J call TRBJ2-2, with 12 bases fitting TRBD2. The CDR3 contains 16 residues. From germline, CDR1 is SGHTA and CDR2 FQGTGA. After removal of 2 bases from V and 5 bases from J, the junction contained 3 bases not matched to a gene. The CDR3 DNA sequence: TGTGCCAGCAGCTTAGAACTAGCGGGGGGTACCGGGGAGCTGTTTTTT. Translation gives CASSLELAGGTGELFF.

The chain couples TRBV6-4 to TRBJ2-7; D might be TRBD1 (5 bases). Germline CDR1 is MRHNA and CDR2 is SNTAGT. Trimming took off 9 bases at V and 5 bases at J, with 17 bases between the two ends. The CDR3 sequence is 13 residues long. DNA for the CDR3: TGTGCCAGATACAGGAAAAATGGGAACGAGCAGTACTTC. This codes for CARYRKNGNEQYF.

This clone was seen once. The chain links TRBV29-1 to TRBJ2-5, with D tentatively TRBD2 (7 bases). The CDR3 contains 16 residues. Germline V gives CDR1 SQVTM, CDR2 ANQGSEA. Deletions cut 3 bases from V and 5 bases from J, with 22 bases between. Here the CDR3 reads CSVDHRWRGRGETQYF. For the CDR3, the DNA is TGCAGCGTTGACCACAGATGGCGGGGGCGAGGGGAGACCCAGTACTTC.

The chain links TRBV2 to TRBJ2-7; D is unclear. Germline V gives CDR1 SNHLY, CDR2 FYNNEI. The CDR3 spans 13 residues. V lost 4 bases and J lost 5, with 12 bases in between. DNA for the CDR3: TGTGCCAGCAGTGTCCAGGCATTGGACGAGCAGTACTTC. This codes for CASSVQALDEQYF. Together with reference TRBV2 and TRBJ2-7, the CDR3 gives the full variable domain: EPEVTQTPSHQVTQMGQEVILRCVPISNHLYFYWYRQILGQKVEFLVSFYNNEISEKSEIFDDQFSVERPDGSNFTLKIRSTKLEDSAMYFCASSVQALDEQYFGPGTRLTVT.

Here the CDR3 DNA reads TGCGCCAGCAGCTTGCTAGCGGGGGGGAGCAACTCCTACAATGAGCAGTTCTTC. It translates to CASSLLAGGSNSYNEQFF. This chain links TRBV5-1 with TRBJ2-1; 12 bases fit TRBD2. Germline V gene sequence: CDR1 SGHRS, CDR2 YFSETQ. The CDR3 is 18 amino acids. The J segment lost 0 bases and the V segment lost 1 base, leaving 5 bases of the junction unmatched.

This clone appeared many times. This sequence joins TRBV5-1 and TRBJ2-5; a possible D gene is TRBD1 (6 bases). CDR3 length: 15 residues. CDR1 is SGHRS and CDR2 is YFSETQ in the germline V gene. V was pared by 7 bases and J by 1 base, with 17 bases between. The DNA of the CDR3 is TGCGCCAGCTCGTTAACACAGGGAATCCAAGAGACCCAGTACTTC. It is translated as CASSLTQGIQETQYF. The full variable domain, completed using reference TRBV5-1 and TRBJ2-5, is KAGVTQTPRYLIKTRGQQVTLSCSPISGHRSVSWYQQTPGQGLQFLFEYFSETQRNKGNFPGRFSGRQFSNSRSEMNVSTLELGDSALYLCASSLTQGIQETQYFGPGTRLLVL.

CDR3 bases: TGTGCCAGCAGCTTAGCCGACAATGAGCAGTTCTTC. Protein: CASSLADNEQFF. The V call is TRBV7-9, the J call TRBJ2-1; D not resolved. The CDR3 is made up of 12 amino acids. V was clipped by 0 bases and J by 5 bases, with 2 bases between them. Per the germline V gene, CDR1 is SEHNR and CDR2 is FQNEAQ (reference sequence).

The rearrangement joins TRBV5-1 to TRBJ2-3; tentative D call: TRBD2 (5 bases). This CDR3 has 15 amino acids. The ends were cut back, 3 bases at V and 1 base at J, with 12 bases in the middle. Germline-derived CDR1 and CDR2 are SGHRS and YFSETQ. The CDR3 DNA reads TGCGCCAGCAGCTCGGGAACAGTCGGCACAGATACGCAGTATTTT. This encodes CASSSGTVGTDTQYF.

The chain links TRBV11-2 to TRBJ1-1; the D gene is possibly TRBD1 (5 bases). Trimming shortened V by 0 bases and J by 3 bases, and 11 bases separated the two germline ends. Germline-derived CDR1 and CDR2 are SGHAT and FQNNGV. The CDR3 totals 15 residues. The CDR3 reads CASSLEGRVDTEAFF. The CDR3 nucleotides are TGTGCCAGCAGCTTAGAGGGCAGGGTGGACACTGAAGCTTTCTTT.